Listed here are 17 T cell receptor beta chains from one sample, sequenced in a study of blood T cell repertoires in COVID-19. Sequencing was performed with immunoSEQ multiplex PCR; in TCRdb, only in-frame clones are kept and a portion is missing. The data contain just under 300,000 clones, 70% to 90% of them singletons. The sequenced sample consisted of peripheral blood. These receptors were obtained from a man between 65 and 79 years old with acute or convalescent COVID-19.

The rearrangement joins TRBV25-1 to TRBJ2-7; possibly TRBD1 for D (5 bases). This CDR3 region has 13 residues. Trimming stripped 7 bases from V and 6 bases from J, with 16 bases between. CDR1 and CDR2 from the germline V gene are MGHDK and SYGVNS. CDR3 sequence reads: CASNPGRVGEQYF. The CDR3 DNA follows: TGTGCCAGCAATCCGGGCAGGGTGGGCGAGCAGTACTTC.

The CDR3 sequence: CASRAGSLSFYNEQFF. In nucleotides, the CDR3 is TGTGCCAGCAGGGCGGGGAGCCTATCCTTCTACAATGAGCAGTTCTTC. The chain is built from TRBV2 and TRBJ2-1; maybe TRBD2 (6 bases). The V end lost 6 bases, the J end lost 3 bases, and 18 bases lay between the germline ends. This CDR3 is built from 16 residues. The germline CDR1 and CDR2 sequences are SNHLY and FYNNEI. The complete variable domain, with remaining parts taken from reference TRBV2 and TRBJ2-1, reads EPEVTQTPSHQVTQMGQEVILRCVPISNHLYFYWYRQILGQKVEFLVSFYNNEISEKSEIFDDQFSVERPDGSNFTLKIRSTKLEDSAMYFCASRAGSLSFYNEQFFGPGTRLTVL.

The CDR3, as DNA: TGTGCCAGCAGACCGCGGACAGGCGCTCTCTATGGCTACACCTTC. Protein sequence: CASRPRTGALYGYTF. V gene TRBV28 combines with J gene TRBJ1-2, with TRBD1 matching 7 bases. This CDR3 is 15 amino acids long. The J segment lost 4 bases and the V segment lost 6 bases, leaving 11 bases of the junction unmatched. The germline CDR1 and CDR2 sequences are MDHEN and SYDVKM.

The J gene is TRBJ2-3, the V gene TRBV29-1; D not certain. The CDR3 totals 12 residues. Germline-derived CDR1 and CDR2 are SQVTM and ANQGSEA. Trimming took 5 bases from V and 4 from J, leaving 10 bases between them. The chain's CDR3 is CSVSSTADTQYF. In nucleotides, the CDR3 is TGCAGCGTTTCTTCCACGGCAGATACGCAGTATTTT.

This rearrangement joins TRBV6-2 or TRBV6-3 to TRBJ2-5; TRBD2 might be the D (5 bases). The CDR3 has 13 residues. The germline V and J ends were trimmed by 4 bases and 7 bases, with 13 bases remaining between them. Germline CDR1 is MNHEY and CDR2 is SVGEGT. Here the CDR3 reads CASSSSGSWTQYF. CDR3 coding DNA: TGTGCCAGCAGTTCAAGCGGTAGTTGGACCCAGTACTTC.

The chain is built from TRBV5-4 and TRBJ2-7; perhaps TRBD1 as D (5 bases). The CDR3 sequence is 14 residues long. The V end was cut by 4 bases, the J end by 6 bases, with 17 bases between. Germline V gene data show CDR1 as SGHNT and CDR2 as YYREEE (reference sequence). The CDR3 coding sequence is TGTGCCAGCAGCAACACCCAGGGTTTGGGCGAGCAGTACTTC. It yields the protein CASSNTQGLGEQYF.

The CDR3, as DNA: TGTGCCAGCAGCTCTGGACTACGCCAAGGGAAACTGTTTTTT. It encodes CASSSGLRQGKLFF. The chain combines TRBV5-6 with TRBJ1-4; no definite D call. Germline assignment: CDR1 SGHDT and CDR2 YYEEEE. Deletions cut 3 bases from V and 11 bases from J, with 17 bases between. The CDR3 is made up of 14 amino acids. The full variable domain, completed using reference TRBV5-6 and TRBJ1-4, is DAGVTQSPTHLIKTRGQQVTLRCSPKSGHDTVSWYQQALGQGPQFIFQYYEEEERQRGNFPDRFSGHQFPNYSSELNVNALLLGDSALYLCASSSGLRQGKLFFGSGTQLSVL.

As regards this clone: The same CDR3 can be traced to other DNA sequences in this sample. The chain links TRBV5-1 to TRBJ1-4; 11 bases fit TRBD1. The germline gives CDR1 SGHRS, CDR2 YFSETQ. The CDR3 totals 14 residues. Germline trimming cut 4 bases from V and 8 bases from J; bases unmatched to any gene: 4. CDR3 sequence: CASSGGTGGEKLFF. CDR3 coding DNA: TGCGCCAGCAGCGGAGGGACAGGGGGAGAAAAACTGTTTTTT.

This clone showed up just a few times. The rearrangement uses TRBV5-1 and TRBJ1-1; D possibly corresponds to TRBD1 (6 bases). Germline lookup yields CDR1 SGHRS and CDR2 YFSETQ. Trimming stripped 6 bases from V and 0 bases from J, with 15 bases between. The CDR3 runs 15 residues. CDR3 loop: CASTVQGGLNTEAFF. DNA of the CDR3: TGCGCCAGCACTGTTCAAGGGGGTCTGAACACTGAAGCTTTCTTT.

With regard to this clone: This same CDR3 is encoded by further DNA sequences in the sample. The chain uses TRBV15 and TRBJ1-1; 8 bases match TRBD1. V lost 1 base to trimming and J lost 5 bases; unmatched junction nucleotides: 6. Germline V CDR1 and CDR2: LNHNV, YYDKDF (reference sequence). The CDR3 is 15 amino acids. CDR3 DNA: TGTGCCACCAGCAGAGGAGGACAGGGTGGGACTGAAGCTTTCTTT. Translation: CATSRGGQGGTEAFF.

The chain has TRBV7-7 and TRBJ2-3; D call uncertain. Trimming pared 2 bases from V and 3 bases from J, leaving 9 bases between. The CDR3 covers 14 residues. Germline CDR1 is SSHAT and CDR2 is FNYEAQ (reference sequence). The CDR3 is CASSLNSRTDTQYF. The CDR3 nucleotides read TGTGCCAGCAGCTTAAATTCTAGAACAGATACGCAGTATTTT.

The CDR3 sequence: CASSATDSNYGYTF. The CDR3 DNA is TGTGCCAGCAGCGCCACGGACAGCAACTATGGCTACACCTTC. The rearrangement links TRBV5-5 to TRBJ1-2; TRBD1 is a possible D gene (6 bases). The V gene's germline CDR1 is SGHKS and CDR2 YYEKEE (reference sequence). Trimming pared 4 bases from V and 2 bases from J, leaving 12 bases between. The CDR3 runs to 14 residues.

This clone was observed a few times. V is TRBV5-1 and J is TRBJ1-5, with D maybe TRBD1 (6 bases). Germline V CDR1 and CDR2: SGHRS, YFSETQ. The V and J ends lost 4 bases and 6 bases respectively, with 17 bases between them. The CDR3 is made up of 15 amino acids. The DNA of the CDR3 is TGCGCCAGCAGCCCGGGGCAGGGGACTATTCAGCCCCAGCATTTT. Translation: CASSPGQGTIQPQHF.

The CDR3 is CASSPYRVRTTNEKLFF. The CDR3 nucleotides are TGTGCCAGCAGTCCGTACAGGGTCAGAACAACTAATGAAAAACTGTTTTTT. V gene TRBV27 combines with J gene TRBJ1-4, with D possibly TRBD1 on 6 matching bases. CDR1 is MNHEY and CDR2 is SMNVEV in the germline V gene (reference sequence). There are 17 residues in the CDR3. Trimming pared 5 bases from V and 0 bases from J, leaving 16 bases between.

Here the CDR3 DNA reads TGTGCTAGTGGTTTGGTAATGGCGGGAGACTTTTACAATGAGCAGTTCTTC. Its protein is CASGLVMAGDFYNEQFF. The chain uses TRBV12-5 and TRBJ2-1; 7 bases fit TRBD2. This CDR3 has 17 amino acids. CDR1 LGHNT and CDR2 FRNRAP come from the germline V gene. V shed 0 bases and J 4 bases; nucleotides not matched to a gene: 9.

The genes are TRBV7-2 and TRBJ2-7; TRBD2 is a possible D gene (6 bases). The CDR3 totals 15 residues. The V and J ends lost 2 bases and 2 bases respectively, with 13 bases between them. The germline CDR1 and CDR2 sequences are SGHTA and FQGNSA. As DNA, the CDR3 is TGTGCCAGCAGCTTAACGGCTAGCGATCCCTACGAGCAGTACTTC. It encodes CASSLTASDPYEQYF.

The CDR3 protein is CASNKNYGYTF. CDR3 nucleotide sequence: TGTGCCAGCAACAAGAACTATGGCTACACCTTC. The chain links TRBV2 to TRBJ1-2; no definite D call. Trimming pared 7 bases from V and 2 bases from J, leaving 5 bases between. CDR3 size: 11 residues. The germline V gene encodes CDR1 SNHLY and CDR2 FYNNEI.